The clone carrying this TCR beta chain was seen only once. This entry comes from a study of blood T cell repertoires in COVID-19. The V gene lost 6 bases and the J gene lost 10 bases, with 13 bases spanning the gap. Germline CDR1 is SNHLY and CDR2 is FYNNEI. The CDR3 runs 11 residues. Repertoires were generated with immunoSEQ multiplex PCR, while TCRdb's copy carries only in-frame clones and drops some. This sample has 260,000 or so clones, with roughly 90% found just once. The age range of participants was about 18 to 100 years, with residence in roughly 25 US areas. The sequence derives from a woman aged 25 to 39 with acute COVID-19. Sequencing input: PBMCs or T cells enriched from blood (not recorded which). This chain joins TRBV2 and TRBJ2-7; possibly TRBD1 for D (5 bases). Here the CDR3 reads CASRGALQQYF. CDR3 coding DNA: TGTGCCAGCAGAGGGGCACTACAACAGTACTTC. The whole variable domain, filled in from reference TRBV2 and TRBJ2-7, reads EPEVTQTPSHQVTQMGQEVILRCVPISNHLYFYWYRQILGQKVEFLVSFYNNEISEKSEIFDDQFSVERPDGSNFTLKIRSTKLEDSAMYFCASRGALQQYFGPGTRLTVT.